This TCR beta chain was profiled in a study of cytomegalovirus exposure and HLA in healthy donors. General study results and limits: CMV serostatus stood as the only immune exposure information on hand. In a later analysis, across HLA loci, associated TCR counts were highest for DRB1, lowest for HLA-C. After further analysis at a later stage, 16,951 TCR beta sequences were associated with HLA alleles at 0.05 false discovery rate.

CDR1 and CDR2 (germline): SGHAT, FQNNGV. The CDR3 is 15 amino acids. V was clipped by 1 base and J by 6 bases; unmatched bases: 6. As to this clone: The antigen is undetermined.

Both 60 Vbeta primers and 13 Jbeta primers went into the PCR. Only in-frame clones appear in the TCRdb table, and some are missing; sequencing was by immunoSEQ multiplex PCR. In the table there are around 210,000 clones, about 78% of which are singletons. V and J are TRBV11-2 and TRBJ2-7; 10 bases match TRBD1. The receptor was isolated from a woman aged 25 to 45 in good health and CMV-seronegative. Material for sequencing was PBMCs. CDR3 sequence reads: CASSLVGTGVSEQYF. CDR3 DNA sequence: TGTGCCAGCAGCTTAGTAGGGACAGGGGTTAGCGAGCAGTACTTC.